This is a list of T cell receptor beta chains from one sample in a study of T cell responses to AZD1222 COVID-19 vaccine. Measured with immunoSEQ multiplex PCR; TCRdb has only the in-frame clones, and not every one. The sample records 90,000 to 150,000 clones, 75% to 90% being singletons. The material was peripheral blood, obtained on day 0 of AZD1222 vaccination. The receptor source for this set is an adult in good health. Both conserved end residues are trimmed from each CDR3. Fields, in order: V gene, J gene, CDR3 protein.

v_gene: TRBV11-2; j_gene: TRBJ2-2; CDR3aa: ASSLGPPGELF
v_gene: TRBV11-2; j_gene: TRBJ1-6; CDR3aa: ASSLAQALNSPLH
v_gene: TRBV2; j_gene: TRBJ2-3; CDR3aa: ASSPRRGGTNTDTQY
v_gene: TRBV7-8; j_gene: TRBJ1-5; CDR3aa: ASSLRKWESNQPQH
v_gene: TRBV25-1; j_gene: TRBJ2-1; CDR3aa: ATQARFGDRGNEQF
v_gene: TRBV12-2; j_gene: TRBJ1-6; CDR3aa: ASRFSTLTGEAYSPLH
v_gene: TRBV5-1; j_gene: TRBJ1-2; CDR3aa: ASSLGRGKGGYT
v_gene: TRBV29-1; j_gene: TRBJ2-1; CDR3aa: SVKKGASSYNEQF
v_gene: TRBV5-4; j_gene: TRBJ1-1; CDR3aa: ASSLMGPPTEAF
v_gene: TRBV5-4; j_gene: TRBJ2-1; CDR3aa: ASSPGGRARTEQF